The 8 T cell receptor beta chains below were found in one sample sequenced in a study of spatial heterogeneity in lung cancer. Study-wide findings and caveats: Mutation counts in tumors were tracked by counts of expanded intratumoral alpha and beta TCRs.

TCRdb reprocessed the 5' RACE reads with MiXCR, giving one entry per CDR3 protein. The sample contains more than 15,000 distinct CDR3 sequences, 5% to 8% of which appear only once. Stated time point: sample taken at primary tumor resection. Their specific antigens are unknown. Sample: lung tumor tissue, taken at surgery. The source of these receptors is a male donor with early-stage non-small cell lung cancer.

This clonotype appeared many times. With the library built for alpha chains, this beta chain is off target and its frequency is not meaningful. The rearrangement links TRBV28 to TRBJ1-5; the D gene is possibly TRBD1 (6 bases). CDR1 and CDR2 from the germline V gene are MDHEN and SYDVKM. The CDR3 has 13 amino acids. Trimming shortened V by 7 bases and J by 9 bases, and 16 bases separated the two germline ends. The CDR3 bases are TGTGCCAGCATAGGGACATTCAGCGGGCCCCAGCATTTT. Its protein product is CASIGTFSGPQHF.

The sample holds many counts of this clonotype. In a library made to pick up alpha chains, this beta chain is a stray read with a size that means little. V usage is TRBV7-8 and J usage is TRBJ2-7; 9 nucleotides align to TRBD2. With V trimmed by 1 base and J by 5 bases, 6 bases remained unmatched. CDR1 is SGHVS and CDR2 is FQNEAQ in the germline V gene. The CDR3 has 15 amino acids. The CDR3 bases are TGTGCCAGCAGCTTAGTCGGCGGGAGGGCACACGAGCAGTACTTC. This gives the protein CASSLVGGRAHEQYF.

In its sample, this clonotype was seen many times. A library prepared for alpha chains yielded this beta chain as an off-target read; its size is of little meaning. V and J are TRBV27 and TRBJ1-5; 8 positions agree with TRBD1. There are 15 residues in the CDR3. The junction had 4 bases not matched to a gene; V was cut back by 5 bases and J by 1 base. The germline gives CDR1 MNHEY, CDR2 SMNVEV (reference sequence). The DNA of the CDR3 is TGTGCCAGCAGTCCACGGACAGGGAGCAATCAGCCCCAGCATTTT. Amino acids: CASSPRTGSNQPQHF.

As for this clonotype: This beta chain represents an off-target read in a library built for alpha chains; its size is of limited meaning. This CDR3 is CASSQLERDGEQYF. CDR3 nucleotides: TGTGCCAGCAGCCAACTAGAGCGGGACGGGGAGCAGTACTTC. The genes are TRBV3-1 and TRBJ2-7, with 7 nucleotides matching TRBD2. Trimming took 2 bases from V and 7 from J; bases not matched to a gene: 8. Germline V CDR1 and CDR2: LGHDT, YNNKEL (reference sequence). The CDR3 runs 14 residues.

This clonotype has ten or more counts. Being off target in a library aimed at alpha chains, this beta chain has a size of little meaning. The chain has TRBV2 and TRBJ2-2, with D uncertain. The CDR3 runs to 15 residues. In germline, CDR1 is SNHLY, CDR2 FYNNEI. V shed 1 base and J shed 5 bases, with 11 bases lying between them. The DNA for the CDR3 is TGTGCCAGCAGTGAAGTGTGGACCCATACCGGGGAGCTGTTTTTT. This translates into CASSEVWTHTGELFF.

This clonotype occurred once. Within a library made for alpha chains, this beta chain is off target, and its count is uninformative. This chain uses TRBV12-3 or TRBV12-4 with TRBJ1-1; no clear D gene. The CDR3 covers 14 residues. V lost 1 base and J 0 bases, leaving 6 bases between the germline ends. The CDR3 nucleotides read TGTGCCAGCAGTTTAGGAGGTATGAACACTGAAGCTTTCTTT. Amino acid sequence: CASSLGGMNTEAFF.

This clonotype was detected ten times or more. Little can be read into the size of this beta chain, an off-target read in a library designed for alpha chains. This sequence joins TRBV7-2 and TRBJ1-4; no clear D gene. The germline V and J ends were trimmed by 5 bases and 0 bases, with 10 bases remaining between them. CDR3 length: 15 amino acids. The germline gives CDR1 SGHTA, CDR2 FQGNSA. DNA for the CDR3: TGTGCCAGCAGCGACTACAGTGCAACTAATGAAAAACTGTTTTTT. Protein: CASSDYSATNEKLFF.

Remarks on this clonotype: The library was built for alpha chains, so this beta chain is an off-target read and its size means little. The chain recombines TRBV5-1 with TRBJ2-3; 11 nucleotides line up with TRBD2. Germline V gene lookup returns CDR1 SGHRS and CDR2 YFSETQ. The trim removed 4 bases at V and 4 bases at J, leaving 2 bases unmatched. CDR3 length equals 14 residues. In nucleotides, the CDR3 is TGCGCCAGCAGCCAGGGACTAGCGGCAGATACGCAGTATTTT. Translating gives CASSQGLAADTQYF.